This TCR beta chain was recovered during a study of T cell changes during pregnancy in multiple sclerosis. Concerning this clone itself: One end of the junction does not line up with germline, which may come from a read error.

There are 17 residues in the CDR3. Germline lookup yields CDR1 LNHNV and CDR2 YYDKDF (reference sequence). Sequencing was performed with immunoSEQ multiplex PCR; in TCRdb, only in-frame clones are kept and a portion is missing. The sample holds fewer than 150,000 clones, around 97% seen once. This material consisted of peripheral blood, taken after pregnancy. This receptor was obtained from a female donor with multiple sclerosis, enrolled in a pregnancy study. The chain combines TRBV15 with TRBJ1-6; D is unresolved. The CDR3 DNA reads TGTGCCACCAGGAGAGGGAGGGCCAGCAGATATAATTCACCCCTCCACTTT. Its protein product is CATRRGRASRYNSPLHF.